This TCR beta chain was sequenced in a study of blood T cell repertoires in COVID-19 (dated by TCRdb to the early 2020s). For the wider study: Collaborator samples came from the United States, Italy and Spain and covered acute and convalescent phases of COVID-19. Samples came from the ongoing ImmuneRACE study (first 160 participants) plus 1,254 subjects from 6 global collaborators. A de-identified subject ID, COVID-19 status, age in years and sex were almost always included in the sample metadata. Where available, HLA class I and class II types were obtained from metadata supplied by the sample provider rather than from assay-based typing. The material from the prospective study consisted of cDNA or gDNA derived from T cells, B-cell-depleted T cells, or PBMCs. A freely available public database, intended as a resource for researchers studying the immune response to SARS-CoV-2, is where the repertoires were released. Subjects who had been exposed to COVID-19, were actively infected with it, or had recovered from it provided the deeply sampled blood TCRbeta repertoires that made up the dataset. Study-level results and caveats: How much clinical and demographic metadata was included differed by source and by participant, and the metadata was provided uncurated.

CDR1 is given as SEHNR and CDR2 as FQNEAQ, both from the germline V gene (reference sequence). The CDR3 runs 12 residues from the cysteine to the phenylalanine. Of all the DNA, just the CDR3 is kept, 36 bases in frame from base 1. Cut back by 2 bases and 4 bases, the V and J ends lie 6 bases apart. Whole blood was collected in K2EDTA tubes by collaborating institutions according to the institutions' own protocols. For TCRbeta analysis, collaborators shipped samples in one of three forms: frozen whole blood, isolated PBMCs, or DNA extracted from either of those sample types. A remark on this clone: No antigen is known for it. No base quality values were provided; no much bigger clone lies one nucleotide off.

TCRbeta CDR3 regions were amplified from genomic DNA using the immunoSEQ Assay, a bias-controlled multiplex PCR. Per the authors' processing: The number of nucleated cells in each sample was estimated from the amplification of reference gene primers within the assay. To quantify the absolute abundance of each unique TCRbeta CDR3 rearrangement, sequence reads were collapsed and filtered. For each sample, productive Simpson clonality was calculated by taking the square root of Simpson's diversity index across productive rearrangements. TCRdb obtained this table from immuneACCESS and retained in-frame rearrangements with V and J assigned. These tables miss some clones; where compared with another copy, unresolved V genes account for less than half of the shortfall, and the remainder is unexplained. Clonal size and the V and J genes are those of that table, whereas D and trimming came from the DNA. Recorded for this sample are roughly 150,000 clones; 70% to 90% of them occurred a single time. The top ten hold roughly 2.8% of the sample.

Sequenced material: peripheral blood. This receptor chain uses TRBV7-9 and TRBJ2-7; TRBD2 might be the D gene, on 5 matching bases. The sequence was obtained from a man in his fifties or sixties with acute or convalescent COVID-19. The DNA is as follows: TGTGCCAGCAGCTTACCGGGATACGAGCAGTACTTC. It specifies CASSLPGYEQYF.